These 29 T cell receptor beta chains were all obtained from the same sample, sequenced in a study of regulatory T cells in long-lasting Graves disease. Time point defined: newly diagnosed GD, antithyroid drugs for less than 3 months. There was RNA extracted from PBMCs, and the TCR library was made from it. iRepertoire HTBI primers and Arm-PCR of CDR3 regions built TCR beta libraries. TCRdb re-analysed the multiplex PCR reads in MiXCR, keeping a single row per CDR3 protein. In the table there are some 460,000 distinct CDR3 sequences, 15% to 20% of which are singletons. The sample was also reused in another study, on T cells in Graves' hyperthyroidism and ophthalmopathy.

Here the sequenced sample was peripheral blood mononuclear cells (PBMCs), taken at new diagnosis, from a patient treated with antithyroid drugs. Receptor source: a man aged 40-50 years with Graves disease.

Many counts were recorded for this clonotype. The CDR3 here is CASTRARDLYGYTF. CDR3 in DNA: TGTGCCAGCACTCGCGCCCGGGACCTATATGGCTACACCTTC. The chain uses TRBV2 and TRBJ1-2; a possible D gene is TRBD1 (5 bases). The germline gives CDR1 SNHLY, CDR2 FYNNEI. The V end was cut by 7 bases, the J end by 5 bases, with 17 bases between. The CDR3 is 14 residues long.

This clonotype was seen a handful of times. V and J are TRBV29-1 and TRBJ2-7, with D perhaps matching TRBD1 (5 bases). This CDR3 contains 12 residues. CDR1 is SQVTM, CDR2 ANQGSEA, per germline. V gave up 4 bases and J gave up 6 bases, with 13 bases separating them. The CDR3 reads CSVVQGSLEQYF. The CDR3 bases are TGCAGCGTTGTCCAGGGAAGTCTCGAGCAGTACTTC.

The chain has TRBV10-3 and TRBJ2-3; D unclear. The V end was cut by 5 bases, the J end by 2 bases, with 11 bases between. CDR3 length: 14 residues. The germline V gene encodes CDR1 ENHRY and CDR2 SYGVKD. The CDR3 DNA reads TGTGCCATCAGTATGGCGGCTAACACAGATACGCAGTATTTT. It codes for CAISMAANTDTQYF.

About this clonotype: A much larger clone is a single base away; this may be a read error. V and J are TRBV12-5 and TRBJ2-1, with D uncertain. Germline values: CDR1 LGHNT, CDR2 FRNRAP. This CDR3 region has 17 residues. Trimming left V 5 bases short and J 5 bases short, with 22 bases between. The CDR3: CASGPGDDESPDNEQFF. As DNA, the CDR3 is TGTGCTAGTGGTCCTGGGGATGACGAATCTCCTGACAATGAGCAGTTCTTC.

The chain combines TRBV2 with TRBJ2-7; TRBD1 is a possible D gene (5 bases). This CDR3 comprises 15 residues. Germline V gives CDR1 SNHLY, CDR2 FYNNEI. V was trimmed by 10 bases and J by 0 bases, leaving 19 bases between them. CDR3 sequence (DNA): TGTGCCACCCACCCCCAAAGGGGAAGCTCCTACGAGCAGTACTTC. Protein: CATHPQRGSSYEQYF.

Many counts were recorded for this clonotype. The chain joins TRBV29-1 to TRBJ2-3; 11 bases are shared with TRBD2. Germline V gene lookup returns CDR1 SQVTM and CDR2 ANQGSEA. The length of the CDR3 is 14 residues. Germline trimming cut 5 bases from V and 1 base from J; bases unmatched to any gene: 2. CDR3 nucleotide sequence: TGCAGCGTTACTAGCGGGAGAGGCACAGATACGCAGTATTTT. Protein sequence: CSVTSGRGTDTQYF.

As to this clonotype: A much larger clone sits a single nucleotide away, making a read error possible. The CDR3 sequence is CASSLALGQGNTEASF. For the CDR3, the DNA is TGTGCCAGCAGCTTAGCGCTCGGACAGGGGAACACTGAAGCTTCCTTT. The rearrangement links TRBV7-9 to TRBJ1-1, with TRBD1 matching over 9 bases. The CDR3 consists of 16 residues. CDR1 is SEHNR and CDR2 is FQNEAQ in the germline V gene (reference sequence).

The genes are TRBV4-2 and TRBJ1-1; TRBD1 aligns across 7 bases. With V trimmed by 1 base and J by 4 bases, 9 bases remained unmatched. Per germline, CDR1 LGHNA and CDR2 YNFKEQ. This CDR3 spans 16 amino acids. Written as DNA, the CDR3 is TGTGCCAGCAGCCAAGTCGGGCGGACAGGTCCCACTGAAGCTTTCTTT. It codes for CASSQVGRTGPTEAFF.

This clonotype was detected ten times or more. The V gene is TRBV7-9, the J gene TRBJ2-2, with D possibly TRBD2 on 5 matching bases. The germline V and J ends were trimmed by 6 bases and 2 bases, with 16 bases remaining between them. The V gene's germline CDR1 is SEHNR and CDR2 FQNEAQ (reference sequence). This CDR3 contains 16 residues. CDR3 amino acids: CASRSSKRPNTGELFF. CDR3 sequence (DNA): TGTGCCAGCAGGTCCTCTAAGCGGCCAAACACCGGGGAGCTGTTTTTT.

This clonotype was counted many times. The V and J genes are TRBV29-1 and TRBJ1-1; a possible D gene is TRBD1 (5 bases). V lost 4 bases and J 1 base, leaving 7 bases between the germline ends. The CDR3 is 12 amino acids. CDR1 is SQVTM and CDR2 is ANQGSEA in the germline V gene. The CDR3 sequence is CSVAGGNTEAFF. CDR3 sequence (DNA): TGCAGCGTTGCCGGGGGGAACACTGAAGCTTTCTTT.

The V gene is TRBV10-3, the J gene TRBJ1-2, with D tentatively TRBD1 (6 bases). The V gene's germline CDR1 is ENHRY and CDR2 SYGVKD. V was pared by 5 bases and J by 2 bases, with 6 bases between. The CDR3 is made up of 12 amino acids. CDR3 in DNA: TGTGCCATCAGTACAGGGAACTATGGCTACACCTTC. Its protein is CAISTGNYGYTF.

DNA of the CDR3: TGTGCCAGCAGTCTATTGACCGGGACAGGGGAAAACATTCAGTACTTC. Residues: CASSLLTGTGENIQYF. The genes are TRBV27 and TRBJ2-4; 10 bases fit TRBD1. The V gene end was trimmed by 5 bases and the J gene end by 5 bases; junction bases not matched to a gene: 9. Germline V gene data show CDR1 as MNHEY and CDR2 as SMNVEV (reference sequence). This CDR3 spans 16 amino acids.

This clonotype is a singleton in its sample. The V gene is TRBV10-3, the J gene TRBJ2-3; 11 bases line up with TRBD2. Germline lookup yields CDR1 ENHRY and CDR2 SYGVKD. V lost 6 bases to trimming and J lost 4 bases; unmatched junction nucleotides: 6. The CDR3 runs to 15 residues. The CDR3 DNA sequence: TGTGCCATCAGGGTAGCGGGAGGGAAGGCAGATACGCAGTATTTT. Amino acids: CAIRVAGGKADTQYF.

This rearrangement joins TRBV29-1 to TRBJ1-1; TRBD1 might be the D (5 bases). V was shortened by 7 bases and J by 0 bases, with 15 bases between the two germline ends. CDR3 length equals 14 residues. CDR1 is SQVTM, CDR2 ANQGSEA, per germline. The CDR3 coding sequence is TGCAGCGGGCGCCACGGGGGGGTGAACACTGAAGCTTTCTTT. Residues: CSGRHGGVNTEAFF. The entire variable domain, with the rest obtained from reference TRBV29-1 and TRBJ1-1, is as follows: SAVISQKPSRDICQRGTSLTIQCQVDSQVTMMFWYRQQPGQSLTLIATANQGSEATYESGFVIDKFPISRPNLTFSTLTVSNMSPEDSSIYLCSGRHGGVNTEAFFGQGTRLTVV.

This clonotype was detected ten times or more. This chain joins TRBV15 and TRBJ2-1; 7 nucleotides line up with TRBD1. V lost 7 bases to trimming and J lost 6 bases; unmatched junction nucleotides: 12. The CDR3 consists of 15 residues. Germline V gene sequence: CDR1 LNHNV, CDR2 YYDKDF (reference sequence). In DNA, the CDR3 is TGTGCCACCACGCAAATGGGACAGCCTCGCAATGAGCAGTTCTTC. As protein: CATTQMGQPRNEQFF.

This clonotype occurred many times. This chain joins TRBV7-9 and TRBJ2-3, with D unresolved. Germline V gives CDR1 SEHNR, CDR2 FQNEAQ (reference sequence). This CDR3 has 14 residues. Trimming shortened V by 1 base and J by 4 bases, and 9 bases separated the two germline ends. This CDR3 reads CASSLVRTADTQYF. The CDR3 DNA is TGTGCCAGCAGCTTAGTCAGGACGGCAGATACGCAGTATTTT.

The chain is built from TRBV7-9 and TRBJ1-2; 10 nucleotides line up with TRBD1. The germline CDR1 and CDR2 sequences are SEHNR and FQNEAQ (reference sequence). This CDR3 has 14 residues. J was trimmed by 8 bases and V by 6 bases; bases with no gene match: 9. In DNA, the CDR3 is TGTGCCAGCAGTTTTCCCGGGACAGGGGAGGGCTACACCTTC. It codes for CASSFPGTGEGYTF.

In this sample, this clonotype turned up many times. The chain uses TRBV28 and TRBJ2-7, with D perhaps matching TRBD2 (6 bases). CDR3 size: 13 residues. Germline V lookup: CDR1 MDHEN, CDR2 SYDVKM. Trimming stripped 3 bases from V and 7 bases from J, with 13 bases between. The CDR3 DNA reads TGTGCCAGCAGTTTTGCGGGATCCGGGGAGCAGTACTTC. This encodes CASSFAGSGEQYF. Full variable domain (rest looked up from reference TRBV28 and TRBJ2-7): DVKVTQSSRYLVKRTGEKVFLECVQDMDHENMFWYRQDPGLGLRLIYFSYDVKMKEKGDIPEGYSVSREKKERFSLILESASTNQTSMYLCASSFAGSGEQYFGPGTRLTVT.

The chain combines TRBV25-1 with TRBJ2-1, with TRBD1 identical over 7 bases. The junction had 16 bases not matched to a gene; V was cut back by 5 bases and J by 0 bases. The CDR3 extends over 19 amino acids. The germline CDR1 and CDR2 sequences are MGHDK and SYGVNS. The CDR3 DNA follows: TGTGCCAGCAGTCCCAAACCCCCTCGACAGGGAAGCTCCTACAATGAGCAGTTCTTC. This gives the protein CASSPKPPRQGSSYNEQFF.

The chain has TRBV6-1 and TRBJ2-4; D is possibly TRBD2 (7 bases). Germline V gene lookup returns CDR1 MNHNS and CDR2 SASEGT. The CDR3 has 13 residues. The V end lost 6 bases, the J end lost 9 bases, and 15 bases lay between the germline ends. The DNA of the CDR3 is TGTGCCAGCAGCCTAAGGGGGGGCGGCATTCAGTACTTC. Translated: CASSLRGGGIQYF.

This clonotype was observed at least ten times. This chain uses TRBV12-5 with TRBJ2-7, with a weak D call TRBD2 (5 bases). Trimming removed 7 bases from V and 2 bases from J, with 15 bases in between. The CDR3 has 14 amino acids. Germline CDR1 LGHNT, CDR2 FRNRAP. The CDR3 nucleotides read TGTGCTAGTGCCTCTCGACGGGAAACCTACGAGCAGTACTTC. The encoded protein is CASASRRETYEQYF. Together with reference TRBV12-5 and TRBJ2-7, the CDR3 gives the full variable domain: DARVTQTPRHKVTEMGQEVTMRCQPILGHNTVFWYRQTMMQGLELLAYFRNRAPLDDSGMPKDRFSAEMPDATLATLKIQPSEPRDSAVYFCASASRRETYEQYFGPGTRLTVT.

This clonotype was counted many times. The V call is TRBV18, the J call TRBJ2-1, with D possibly being TRBD1 (6 bases). CDR3 length: 16 residues. Trimming shortened V by 0 bases and J by 1 base, and 10 bases separated the two germline ends. Germline V gene lookup returns CDR1 KGHSH and CDR2 LQKENI. As DNA, the CDR3 is TGTGCCAGCTCACCACCGTCCGGACAGTCCTACAATGAGCAGTTCTTC. Translation gives CASSPPSGQSYNEQFF.

This clonotype was seen repeatedly, ten times or more. Germline is not matched at one junction end, which may reflect a read error. The chain recombines TRBV29-1 with TRBJ1-1; TRBD1 is a possible D gene (5 bases). This CDR3 region has 10 residues. The germline CDR1 and CDR2 sequences are SQVTM and ANQGSEA. The CDR3 here is CSAEWGKAFF. CDR3 coding DNA: TGCAGCGCTGAATGGGGCAAAGCTTTCTTT.

The chain is built from TRBV2 and TRBJ2-1, with 14 bases lining up with TRBD2. After removal of 6 bases from V and 9 bases from J, the junction contained 10 bases not matched to a gene. This CDR3 spans 16 amino acids. Germline-derived CDR1 and CDR2 are SNHLY and FYNNEI. In DNA form, the CDR3 reads TGTGCCAGCAGGGCCGGGACTAGCGGGGGTTTTAGTGAGCAGTTCTTC. Its translation: CASRAGTSGGFSEQFF.

This clonotype was counted between two and nine times. The rearrangement uses TRBV20-1 and TRBJ1-6; 10 positions agree with TRBD1. J lost 8 bases, V lost 4 bases, and 5 bases had no gene match. The CDR3 runs to 14 residues. The germline V gene encodes CDR1 DFQATT and CDR2 SNEGSKA (reference sequence). The CDR3 DNA reads as TGCAGTGCTACCAGACAGGGGGCGGATTCACCCCTCCACTTT. Residues: CSATRQGADSPLHF.

This clonotype was counted a few times. The V and J genes are TRBV20-1 and TRBJ1-5; D may be TRBD1 (6 bases). Trimming stripped 6 bases from V and 2 bases from J, with 14 bases between. Germline CDR1 is DFQATT and CDR2 is SNEGSKA (reference sequence). This CDR3 has 14 residues. DNA of the CDR3: TGCAGTGCGAGCGGACAGATCCGCAATCAGCCCCAGCATTTT. It encodes CSASGQIRNQPQHF.

This clonotype has at least ten counts. The rearrangement uses TRBV20-1 and TRBJ2-1, with D maybe TRBD1 (7 bases). The germline gives CDR1 DFQATT, CDR2 SNEGSKA (reference sequence). The CDR3 loop spans 14 amino acids. The V end was cut by 3 bases, the J end by 9 bases, with 18 bases between. The CDR3 bases are TGCAGTGCTAGTCGGGTGGCAGGGGGGAGTGAGCAGTTCTTC. As protein: CSASRVAGGSEQFF.

This clonotype has a count of ten or more. The chain is built from TRBV12-3 or TRBV12-4 and TRBJ2-2; no clear D. The V and J ends lost 2 bases and 4 bases respectively, with 8 bases between them. This CDR3 is built from 14 residues. DNA for the CDR3: TGTGCCAGCAGTTTACAAGACCTCACCGGGGAGCTGTTTTTT. It is translated as CASSLQDLTGELFF.

The gene calls are TRBV24-1 and TRBJ2-7, with D maybe TRBD1 (6 bases). V lost 4 bases and J lost 4, with 10 bases in between. Germline CDR1 is KGHDR and CDR2 is SFDVKD. The CDR3 runs to 13 residues. Here the CDR3 DNA reads TGTGCCACCAGTGAACAGGGTTCGTACGAGCAGTACTTC. It encodes CATSEQGSYEQYF.